These T cell receptor beta chains were read from a single sample in a study of long-term antiretroviral therapy in people with HIV. Assay: immunoSEQ multiplex PCR; the TCRdb copy retains only in-frame clones and omits some. Here the sample spans more than 15,000 clones, 75% being singletons. This material consisted of unsorted PBMCs, taken 1.5 years before starting antiretroviral therapy. The receptors derive from a woman between 50 and 59 years old with HIV. CDR3s include the opening cysteine and the closing phenylalanine or tryptophan. The order of the fields is J gene, V gene, clone size, D gene, CDR3 protein, CDR3 DNA. D genes are given only for firm matches. Rows give clone size only sometimes, using once, few, many, or a class for an expanded clone.

j_gene: TRBJ1-1; v_gene: TRBV29-1; abundance: -; d_gene: TRBD1; CDR3aa: CSAPGQGINGAFF; CDR3nt: TGCAGCGCTCCGGGACAGGGGATTAACGGGGCTTTCTTT
j_gene: TRBJ1-2; v_gene: TRBV6-5; abundance: -; d_gene: -; CDR3aa: CASRLFGGSNYGYTF; CDR3nt: TGTGCCAGCAGGCTATTTGGCGGATCAAACTATGGCTACACCTTC
j_gene: TRBJ1-1; v_gene: TRBV6-1; abundance: -; d_gene: -; CDR3aa: CSVGEGIKAEAFF; CDR3nt: TGTTCCGTGGGCGAAGGGATAAAGGCTGAAGCTTTCTTT
j_gene: TRBJ2-5; v_gene: TRBV15; abundance: -; d_gene: -; CDR3aa: CATVLTASGGTQYF; CDR3nt: TGTGCCACGGTACTTACGGCGTCGGGCGGGACCCAGTACTTC
j_gene: TRBJ1-5; v_gene: TRBV5-6; abundance: -; d_gene: TRBD1; CDR3aa: CASSRRGTANNQPQHF; CDR3nt: TGTGCCAGCAGCCGAAGAGGGACAGCGAATAATCAGCCCCAGCATTTT
j_gene: TRBJ1-2; v_gene: TRBV7-9; abundance: few; d_gene: TRBD1; CDR3aa: CASSLGQGGSGYTF; CDR3nt: TGTGCCAGCAGCCTGGGACAGGGAGGGTCGGGCTACACCTTC
j_gene: TRBJ2-5; v_gene: TRBV7-6; abundance: -; d_gene: TRBD2; CDR3aa: CASSARGDQETQYF; CDR3nt: TGTGCCAGCAGCGCTCGGGGGGACCAAGAGACCCAGTACTTC
j_gene: TRBJ1-2; v_gene: TRBV2; abundance: -; d_gene: TRBD1; CDR3aa: CASIREPGTGDGYTF; CDR3nt: TGTGCCAGCATACGCGAACCCGGGACAGGGGATGGCTACACCTTC
j_gene: TRBJ1-5; v_gene: TRBV27; abundance: -; d_gene: -; CDR3aa: CASSPKMVNSNQPQHF; CDR3nt: TGTGCCAGCAGTCCGAAGATGGTTAATAGCAATCAGCCCCAGCATTTT
j_gene: TRBJ1-1; v_gene: TRBV6-1; abundance: -; d_gene: -; CDR3aa: CATETTKGSEAFF; CDR3nt: TGTGCCACTGAAACGACCAAGGGCAGTGAAGCTTTCTTT
j_gene: TRBJ2-7; v_gene: TRBV18; abundance: once; d_gene: -; CDR3aa: CASSPTNYEQYF; CDR3nt: TGTGCCAGCTCACCTACCAACTACGAGCAGTACTTC
j_gene: TRBJ2-1; v_gene: TRBV11-3; abundance: -; d_gene: TRBD1; CDR3aa: CASSLRAGGDRGNNEQFF; CDR3nt: TGTGCCAGCAGCTTACGTGCAGGTGGGGACAGGGGAAACAATGAGCAGTTCTTC
j_gene: TRBJ2-7; v_gene: TRBV9; abundance: -; d_gene: -; CDR3aa: CASSAAGTGNYEQYF; CDR3nt: TGTGCCAGCAGCGCAGCCGGGACGGGCAACTACGAGCAGTACTTC
j_gene: TRBJ1-2; v_gene: TRBV7-9; abundance: -; d_gene: -; CDR3aa: CASSSLTLGTAANYGYTF; CDR3nt: TGTGCCAGCAGCTCGCTGACTCTAGGGACGGCAGCTAACTATGGCTACACCTTC
j_gene: TRBJ2-5; v_gene: TRBV6-6; abundance: -; d_gene: -; CDR3aa: CASSWGEEETQYF; CDR3nt: TGTGCCAGCAGTTGGGGGGAGGAAGAGACCCAGTACTTC
j_gene: TRBJ2-2; v_gene: TRBV29-1; abundance: once; d_gene: TRBD2; CDR3aa: CSVLNPSSGGYAGELFF; CDR3nt: TGCAGCGTCCTCAACCCATCTAGCGGGGGGTATGCCGGGGAGCTGTTTTTT
j_gene: TRBJ1-1; v_gene: TRBV6-5; abundance: -; d_gene: TRBD1; CDR3aa: CASSYGQGGPFEAFF; CDR3nt: TGTGCCAGCAGTTACGGACAGGGGGGCCCTTTTGAAGCTTTCTTT
j_gene: TRBJ1-2; v_gene: TRBV7-8; abundance: -; d_gene: TRBD1; CDR3aa: CASSHGQGGGRGYTF; CDR3nt: TGTGCCAGCAGCCACGGACAGGGGGGGGGCCGGGGCTACACCTTC
j_gene: TRBJ2-1; v_gene: TRBV2; abundance: -; d_gene: -; CDR3aa: CAIPKKWGEDEQFF; CDR3nt: TGTGCCATCCCAAAAAAGTGGGGCGAGGATGAGCAGTTCTTC
j_gene: TRBJ2-2; v_gene: TRBV5-1; abundance: -; d_gene: -; CDR3aa: CASSLGQGWTGELFF; CDR3nt: TGCGCCAGCAGCTTGGGCCAGGGGTGGACCGGGGAGCTGTTTTTT
j_gene: TRBJ1-1; v_gene: TRBV7-2; abundance: -; d_gene: -; CDR3aa: CASSSKVVGTEAFF; CDR3nt: TGTGCCAGCAGCTCGAAAGTCGTCGGCACTGAAGCTTTCTTT
j_gene: TRBJ2-6; v_gene: TRBV2; abundance: -; d_gene: TRBD1; CDR3aa: CASSGRTGDSGANVLTF; CDR3nt: TGTGCCAGCAGTGGAAGGACAGGCGACTCTGGGGCCAACGTCCTGACTTTC
j_gene: TRBJ2-5; v_gene: TRBV7-3; abundance: -; d_gene: TRBD1; CDR3aa: CASSLDGTGGGETQYF; CDR3nt: TGTGCCAGCAGCTTAGACGGGACAGGGGGCGGGGAGACCCAGTACTTC
j_gene: TRBJ2-6; v_gene: TRBV6-5; abundance: -; d_gene: -; CDR3aa: CASSPGSSGANVLTF; CDR3nt: TGTGCCAGCAGCCCAGGTTCCTCTGGGGCCAACGTCCTGACTTTC
j_gene: TRBJ2-1; v_gene: TRBV2; abundance: -; d_gene: -; CDR3aa: CASSRTASYNEQFF; CDR3nt: TGTGCCAGCAGCCGGACGGCCTCCTACAATGAGCAGTTCTTC
j_gene: TRBJ2-1; v_gene: TRBV7-2; abundance: -; d_gene: TRBD2; CDR3aa: CASSLVGRGGSNEQFF; CDR3nt: TGTGCCAGCAGCTTGGTTGGGCGGGGGGGCAGTAATGAGCAGTTCTTC
j_gene: TRBJ1-4; v_gene: TRBV10-3; abundance: -; d_gene: -; CDR3aa: CAISESDSLMGEKLFF; CDR3nt: TGTGCCATCAGTGAGTCAGACTCTCTAATGGGCGAAAAACTGTTTTTT
j_gene: TRBJ2-7; v_gene: TRBV30; abundance: -; d_gene: -; CDR3aa: CAWGGGTALYEQYF; CDR3nt: TGTGCCTGGGGAGGGGGGACTGCCCTCTACGAGCAGTACTTC
j_gene: TRBJ2-2; v_gene: TRBV19; abundance: few; d_gene: -; CDR3aa: CASSGTNRVAGELFF; CDR3nt: TGTGCCAGTAGTGGAACGAACAGGGTCGCCGGGGAGCTGTTTTTT
j_gene: TRBJ1-1; v_gene: TRBV10-3; abundance: medium-sized; d_gene: TRBD1; CDR3aa: CASTQGIGNTEAFF; CDR3nt: TGTGCCAGTACACAGGGGATTGGGAACACTGAAGCTTTCTTT
j_gene: TRBJ2-4; v_gene: TRBV5-5; abundance: once; d_gene: TRBD1; CDR3aa: CASSLQGSLAKNIQYF; CDR3nt: TGTGCCAGCAGCTTACAGGGGTCCCTAGCCAAAAACATTCAGTACTTC
j_gene: TRBJ2-5; v_gene: TRBV11-2; abundance: -; d_gene: -; CDR3aa: CASSLVGRIGGQETQYF; CDR3nt: TGTGCCAGCAGCTTAGTCGGTAGAATCGGGGGCCAAGAGACCCAGTACTTC
j_gene: TRBJ2-1; v_gene: TRBV6-6; abundance: -; d_gene: -; CDR3aa: CASSPLGSYNEQFF; CDR3nt: TGTGCCAGCTCCCCTTTGGGCTCCTACAATGAGCAGTTCTTC
j_gene: TRBJ1-2; v_gene: TRBV5-1; abundance: few; d_gene: -; CDR3aa: CASSPVGGGYTF; CDR3nt: TGCGCCAGCAGCCCTGTGGGGGGCGGCTACACCTTC
j_gene: TRBJ2-7; v_gene: TRBV6-5; abundance: -; d_gene: -; CDR3aa: CASSYGGGGYEQYF; CDR3nt: TGTGCCAGCAGTTACGGGGGGGGCGGGTACGAGCAGTACTTC
j_gene: TRBJ2-3; v_gene: TRBV6-1; abundance: -; d_gene: -; CDR3aa: CASSEVLDPNF; CDR3nt: TGTGCCAGCAGTGAAGTTTTAGACCCCAATTTT
j_gene: TRBJ1-2; v_gene: TRBV4-1; abundance: few; d_gene: TRBD1; CDR3aa: CASSQSGTENYGYTF; CDR3nt: TGCGCCAGCAGCCAATCGGGGACAGAAAACTATGGCTACACCTTC
j_gene: TRBJ1-4; v_gene: TRBV5-6; abundance: -; d_gene: -; CDR3aa: CASSLTAGGRDEKLFF; CDR3nt: TGTGCCAGCAGCTTGACGGCGGGGGGTCGGGACGAAAAACTGTTTTTT
j_gene: TRBJ1-1; v_gene: TRBV19; abundance: -; d_gene: TRBD1; CDR3aa: CASSLQGTMNTEAFF; CDR3nt: TGTGCCAGTAGCCTACAGGGGACAATGAACACTGAAGCTTTCTTT
j_gene: TRBJ1-1; v_gene: TRBV6-6; abundance: once; d_gene: -; CDR3aa: CASRQSRGLDTEAFF; CDR3nt: TGTGCCAGCAGGCAAAGTAGGGGGTTGGACACTGAAGCTTTCTTT
j_gene: TRBJ1-3; v_gene: TRBV5-1; abundance: once; d_gene: -; CDR3aa: CASRNREGPGNTIYF; CDR3nt: TGCGCCAGCAGAAATCGGGAGGGGCCTGGAAACACCATATATTTT
j_gene: TRBJ2-7; v_gene: TRBV6-6; abundance: few; d_gene: -; CDR3aa: CASSYSGAYEQYF; CDR3nt: TGTGCCAGCAGTTACTCGGGAGCCTACGAGCAGTACTTC